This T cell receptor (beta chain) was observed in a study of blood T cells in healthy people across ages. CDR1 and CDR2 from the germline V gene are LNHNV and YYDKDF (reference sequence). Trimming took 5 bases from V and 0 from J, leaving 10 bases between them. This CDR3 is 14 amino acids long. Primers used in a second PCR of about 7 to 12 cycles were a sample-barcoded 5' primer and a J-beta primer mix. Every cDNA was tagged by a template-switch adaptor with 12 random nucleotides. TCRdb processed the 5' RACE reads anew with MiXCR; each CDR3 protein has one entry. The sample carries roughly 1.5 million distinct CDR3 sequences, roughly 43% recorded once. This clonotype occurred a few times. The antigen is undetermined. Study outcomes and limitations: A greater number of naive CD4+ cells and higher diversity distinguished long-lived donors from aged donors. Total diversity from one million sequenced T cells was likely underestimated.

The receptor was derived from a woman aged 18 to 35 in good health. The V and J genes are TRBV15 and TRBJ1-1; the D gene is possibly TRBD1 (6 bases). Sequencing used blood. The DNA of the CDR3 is TGTGCCACCAGCTGGGACAACATGAACACTGAAGCTTTCTTT. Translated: CATSWDNMNTEAFF.